The rows below give T cell receptor beta chains drawn from one sample of a study of blood T cells in healthy people across ages. MiXCR was run by TCRdb on the 5' RACE reads, yielding one entry per CDR3 protein. The table has 550,000 to 650,000 distinct CDR3 sequences, roughly 31% seen once. Sequencing was performed on blood. The origin of the receptors is a woman aged 80 or older in good health. CDR3s include the opening cysteine and the closing phenylalanine or tryptophan. The D gene is left open where the match is weak. Some rows have no size entry. The others give once, few or many, or a class for an expanded clone.

J,length,size,D,V,DNA,CDR3
TRBJ2-3,16,many,TRBD2,TRBV7-2,TGTGCCAGCAGCTTTTGGGGGGGGTTAGGTACAGATACGCAGTATTTT,CASSFWGGLGTDTQYF
TRBJ2-3,15,few,.,TRBV5-1,TGCGCCAGCAGTCCCCCTGGGGGGCCGACAGATACGCAGTATTTT,CASSPPGGPTDTQYF
TRBJ1-2,15,many,TRBD1,TRBV5-6,TGTGCCAGCAGCCCGTCAACAGGGGGGCGCGGTGGCTACACCTTC,CASSPSTGGRGGYTF
TRBJ1-1,15,few,.,TRBV27,TGTGCCGGCAGTTGGGGGAGGACAGCTAACACTGAAGCTTTCTTT,CAGSWGRTANTEAFF
TRBJ1-2,18,few,.,TRBV14,TGTGCCAGCAGCCAAGATCTCAGCGGGGGACGCGGTTTCCATGGCTACACCTTC,CASSQDLSGGRGFHGYTF
TRBJ2-5,14,many,.,TRBV5-4,TGTGCCAGCAGCTTGGCGACGACGCAAGAGACCCAGTACTTC,CASSLATTQETQYF
TRBJ2-2,16,few,TRBD2,TRBV3-1,TGTGCCAGCAGCACTCTAGCGGGGGGGCCTAACGGGGAGCTGTTTTTT,CASSTLAGGPNGELFF
TRBJ1-1,14,few,.,TRBV7-2,TGTGCCAGCAGACTTCAGGTGGGGAACACTGAAGCTTTCTTT,CASRLQVGNTEAFF
TRBJ2-3,15,many,.,TRBV6-5,TGTGCCAGCAGTTACTCGATACAGGGGAGGGGTACGCAGTATTTT,CASSYSIQGRGTQYF
TRBJ2-7,12,once,TRBD1,TRBV10-3,TGTGCCATCAAGGCGACAGGGGACGAGCAGTACTTT,CAIKATGDEQYF
TRBJ2-7,14,few,TRBD2,TRBV20-1,TGCAGTGCTCCTGGGGGACTATCCTACAATGAGCAGTACTTC,CSAPGGLSYNEQYF
TRBJ2-7,12,many,.,TRBV12-3/TRBV12-4,TGTGCCAGCAGCAAGAGTACCTACGAGCAGTACTTC,CASSKSTYEQYF
TRBJ1-2,15,.,TRBD1,TRBV5-1,TGCGTCAGCAGCTTGGCTCAGGGGGTGGTCTATGGCTACACCTTC,CVSSLAQGVVYGYTF
TRBJ1-6,16,few,.,TRBV15,TGTGCCACCAGCAGAGAAGGACAGCTTTTGAATTCACCCCTCCACTTT,CATSREGQLLNSPLHF
TRBJ1-2,15,many,TRBD1,TRBV7-2,TGTGCCAGCAGCAAAGACAGGGGGGTGGACTATGGCTACACCTTC,CASSKDRGVDYGYTF
TRBJ2-3,14,.,.,TRBV10-3,TGTGCCATCAGGGAGTCCCCTAGCACAGATACGCAGTATTTT,CAIRESPSTDTQYF
TRBJ2-5,16,many,.,TRBV6-2/TRBV6-3,TGTGCCAGCAGTTACTCCTTGCAAGGAGGAGGAGAGACCCAGTACTTC,CASSYSLQGGGETQYF
TRBJ2-7,12,.,.,TRBV20-1,TGCAGTGCGGATACTAGCTCCTACGGGCAGTACTTC,CSADTSSYGQYF